Below, one TCR beta chain is given with its context. This clonotype was picked up many times. This clone's antigen is unknown. It has no much larger one-base neighbor in the sample; base qualities were not kept. This entry comes from a study of blood T cells in healthy people across ages (dated by TCRdb to the mid-2010s). Background on the whole study: In model experiments, template switching captured about one uniquely barcoded TCR beta cDNA molecule for every two T cells. Age-related changes in TCR beta repertoire diversity were measured in the study by deep sequencing normalized with unique cDNA molecular identifiers. The donors were split into four age groups: young (average 16 years), middle-aged (39), aged (roughly 68) and long-lived (roughly 80). Donors of different ages were randomly distributed across sequencing lanes to avoid experimental bias. Two additional independent replicas of 1 million unique cDNA reads from the same blood draw were analyzed for two donors (one aged 18 to 29 and one aged 80 or older). Points the paper makes about the study in general: Compared with the aged group, the long-lived group had more naive CD4+ T cells, fewer expanded clones and increased TCR diversity, suggesting age selection. Donor CMV infection status was unknown, potentially confounding age-related changes in expanded clonotypes. Observed TCR beta diversity correlated strongly with the percentage of naive T cells measured by flow cytometry. As age increased, observed TCR beta diversity per million T cells dropped in a roughly linear way, and a significant reduction was already evident by age approximately 40. Estimates of total diversity based on one million sequenced T cells were regarded as lower bounds and as underestimates. Conclusive comparison of naive and antigen-experienced compartments was prevented by the profiling of bulk unsorted PBMCs.

Donors were 40 or so systemically healthy Caucasian individuals from Russia aged roughly 6 to 90 years. Ten milliliters of peripheral blood were drawn from each donor into EDTA-treated Vacutainer tubes. Ficoll-Paque density-gradient centrifugation was used to isolate PBMCs, with at least 6 million per sample. Trizol reagent was used to extract total RNA from the PBMCs, yielding at least 6 micrograms per sample. For every donor, an aliquot of PBMCs went through flow cytometry to measure the percentages of naive CD45RAhigh/CD27high T cells. The CDR3 contains 14 residues, cysteine and phenylalanine counted. The DNA shown is the 42-base CDR3, in frame from base 1. The V end loses 5 bases and the J end loses 2 bases, and a stretch of 15 bases separates them. Based on the germline V gene, the CDR1 and CDR2 sequences are SQVTM and ANQGSEA. The library was generated by 5' RACE. Sequencing instrument: Illumina HiSeq 2500. The second PCR ran for roughly 6 to 11 cycles and used a J-beta primer mix along with a sample-barcoded 5' primer. Each TCR beta cDNA molecule received a unique molecular identifier from a template-switch 5' adaptor carrying 12 random nucleotides. At least 2.5 million CDR3-containing paired-end reads were obtained from each sample. All of the RNA was converted into first-strand cDNA using the Mint cDNA synthesis kit, with a TRBC-specific oligonucleotide serving as the primer. Following uracil-DNA glycosylase treatment, a first 18-cycle PCR with universal primers M1SS and BC2_uni_R was performed on all cDNA. The paper's data handling went like this. Normalization of each sample was performed by random selection of 1 million high-quality reads, each carrying a distinct molecular identifier. Reads with shared molecular identifiers were discarded instead of being binned into consensus sequences. CDR3 identification, clonotype clustering and error correction used MiTCR with a Q25 quality threshold and the strictest error-elimination algorithm. A nonparametric unseen species model using Euler transformation provided a lower-bound estimate of total TCR beta diversity. The public reads were quality trimmed at Q25 with fastp and then assembled into clones with MiXCR by TCRdb, keeping productive beta chains. Rows are unified per CDR3 protein, each entry keeping the most common DNA and genes. TCRdb's processing, not the authors', yielded these V and J calls. Across this sample there are around 710,000 distinct CDR3 sequences, with roughly 45% seen only once. Around a fifth of the sample belongs to the ten largest clones.

The V and J genes are TRBV29-1 and TRBJ2-5; no D gene call is confident. The TCR was taken from a woman aged 55-70 years in good health. Sequencing input: blood. The nucleotides read TGCAGCGTTCAACCCCGGTACGATCAAGAGACCCAGTACTTC. Its product reads: CSVQPRYDQETQYF.